Described below is a single T cell receptor (beta chain) sequence and its context. Its antigen is unidentified. Quantitative 5'-RACE with molecular barcodes was used to make the TCR beta libraries. TCRdb re-called the 5' RACE reads with MiXCR, one entry per CDR3 protein. Altogether a few hundred thousand distinct CDR3 sequences are present, about a fifth being singletons, with the ten largest covering 3% to 4%. The germline CDR1 and CDR2 sequences are MNHEY and SMNVEV (reference sequence). The CDR3 runs to 14 residues. After removal of 3 bases from V and 7 bases from J, the junction contained 9 bases not matched to a gene. The record originates from a study of CD8 T cells in ankylosing spondylitis. Notes on the study in general: The authors reported significant enrichment of disease-linked clones in matched ankylosing spondylitis synovial fluid. In the blood and synovial fluid of reactive arthritis, some motif variants had been previously reported. A TCR beta motif of several highly homologous variants appeared characteristic of ankylosing spondylitis blood.

This chain uses TRBV27 with TRBJ2-7, with TRBD2 matching 7 bases. The source is a female donor with ankylosing spondylitis or in good health (not recorded which). Sequencing input: blood, either unsorted or a sorted T cell fraction (not recorded which). The CDR3 region has the DNA TGTGCCAGCAGTTTGCGGGAGAGGCCGGGGGAGCAGTACTTC. Amino acids: CASSLRERPGEQYF.